The entry below gives a single TCR beta chain sequence along with its context. Its cognate antigen is unknown. The data stem from a study of PD-L1 blockade in urothelial cancer. As for the study in general: Analyses were performed on blood at 3 weeks after treatment start (the second dose) and at 6 weeks. Blood samples had a median of 141,255 T cells. Whole-study results and caveats: Survival was better when pretreatment blood TCR clonality fell below the median.

Repertoires were generated with immunoSEQ multiplex PCR, while TCRdb's copy carries only in-frame clones and drops some. The sample carries about 86,000 clones, about 83% recorded once. Time point: pretreatment peripheral blood. The cohort comprised individuals with locally advanced or metastatic urothelial carcinoma. Germline trimming cut 1 base from V and 7 bases from J; bases unmatched to any gene: 5. The CDR3 has 15 amino acids. Germline values: CDR1 LNHDA, CDR2 SQIVND (reference sequence). This chain joins TRBV19 and TRBJ2-2; TRBD2 matches 8 bases. The material was PBMCs, obtained around atezolizumab (anti-PD-L1) treatment. The sequence derives from a man between 60 and 75 years old with urothelial cancer. CDR3: CASSIAGGRIGELFF. CDR3 DNA sequence: TGTGCCAGTAGTATAGCGGGGGGGCGGATCGGGGAGCTGTTTTTT.